The rows below give T cell receptor beta chains drawn from one sample of a study of metastatic and nonmetastatic thyroid tumors. TCRdb re-processed the PCR reads through MiXCR. The sample yields more than 20,000 clones, roughly 24% seen once. Sequencing was done on a sample of tumor tissue. Receptor source: a female donor with papillary thyroid cancer or a benign thyroid nodule (not recorded which). Some clones in this sample may be carry-over from other donors' samples. Each CDR3 is given with its conserved first and last residue.

v_gene	len	j_gene	CDR3aa
TRBV12-3/TRBV12-4	16	TRBJ2-1	CASSSTGAQCYNEQFF
TRBV4-1	15	TRBJ2-5	CASSQWTGVGETQYF
TRBV6-2/TRBV6-3	15	TRBJ2-3	CASSDRGTYTDTQYF
TRBV11-1	16	TRBJ1-1	CASSQPGQGEGTEAFF
TRBV6-1	18	TRBJ2-7	CASSQLGGTGGGRNEQYF
TRBV5-1	15	TRBJ1-1	CASSSDGNANTEAFF
TRBV20-1	16	TRBJ2-1	CSASDRLAGSYNEQFF
TRBV4-1	17	TRBJ2-3	CASSQPFGYITSDTQYF
TRBV12-3/TRBV12-4	13	TRBJ1-1	CASSLDRENEAFF
TRBV19	15	TRBJ1-5	CASSPLDSLNQPQHF
TRBV5-1	13	TRBJ2-7	CASSEGASYEQYF
TRBV10-3	13	TRBJ1-2	CASSLRGDYGYTF
TRBV2	14	TRBJ1-4	CASRRTESNEKLFF
TRBV6-1	13	TRBJ2-1	CASVAGSYNEQFF
TRBV7-2	15	TRBJ1-2	CASSPYRGPNYGYTF